This T cell receptor (beta chain) was sequenced in a study of metastatic and nonmetastatic thyroid tumors. The wider study: Across peripheral blood and tumor or nodule tissue samples taken from malignant and benign thyroid patients, the repertoires were compared with one another.

Note on this clone: Its antigen is unidentified.

CDR3 size: 11 residues. The germline V gene has CDR1 ENHRY and CDR2 SYGVKD. The junction had 4 bases not matched to a gene; V was cut back by 8 bases and J by 6 bases. Study-level findings and limits: It was reportedly found that TCR beta diversity was significantly higher in malignant thyroid tumors than in benign nodules, a difference seen in both blood and tumor samples.

The entire patient cohort was treatment-naive prior to thyroid surgery. Study processing details: The study built a papillary thyroid cancer distant-metastasis classifier from CDR3 differences across clinicopathological groups. TCRdb reanalyzed the PCR reads with MiXCR. TCRdb assigned the V and J calls; the authors' analysis was not used. The sample holds around 7,000 clones, approximately 34% seen once. Sequenced input: adjacent normal tissue. The TCR was taken from a female donor with papillary thyroid cancer or a benign thyroid nodule (not recorded which). Some clones in this sample may be carry-over from other donors' samples. The J gene is TRBJ2-7, the V gene TRBV10-3; 7 nucleotides align to TRBD1. CDR3 sequence reads: CAIGTVSEQYF. The CDR3 DNA sequence: TGTGCCATCGGGACAGTGAGCGAGCAGTACTTC.